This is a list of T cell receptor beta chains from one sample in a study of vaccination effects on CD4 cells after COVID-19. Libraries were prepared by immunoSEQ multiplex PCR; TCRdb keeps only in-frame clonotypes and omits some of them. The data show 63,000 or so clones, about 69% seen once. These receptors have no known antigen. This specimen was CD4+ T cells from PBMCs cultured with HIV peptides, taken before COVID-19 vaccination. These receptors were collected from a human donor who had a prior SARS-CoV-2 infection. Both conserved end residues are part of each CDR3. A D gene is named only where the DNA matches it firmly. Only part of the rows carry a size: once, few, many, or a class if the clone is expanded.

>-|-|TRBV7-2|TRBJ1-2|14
TGTGCCAGCAGCTTAGGGGACAAAGTTAGGGGCTACACCTTC
CASSLGDKVRGYTF
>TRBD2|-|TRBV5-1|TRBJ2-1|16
TGCGCCAGCAGCCGATGGACTAGCGGGGGGGGAGATGAGCAGTTCTTC
CASSRWTSGGGDEQFF
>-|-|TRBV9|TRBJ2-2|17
TGTGCCAGCAGCGCGGGAAGGGGAACATCGAACACCGGGGAGCTGTTTTTT
CASSAGRGTSNTGELFF
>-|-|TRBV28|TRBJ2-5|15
TGTGCCAGCAGTCTGGGGCCCAACAGGGAAGAGACCCAGTACTTC
CASSLGPNREETQYF
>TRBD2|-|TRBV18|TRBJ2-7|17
TGTGCCAGCTCACCCGGTACCCACGCGGGAGGGCCCCACGAGCAGTACTTC
CASSPGTHAGGPHEQYF
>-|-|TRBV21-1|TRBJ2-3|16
TGTGCCAGCAGCAAAAAAAGAGGGAGGAGCACAGATACGCAGTATTTT
CASSKKRGRSTDTQYF
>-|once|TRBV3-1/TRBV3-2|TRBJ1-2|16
TGTGCCAGCAGCCAAGATTACGGCAGCCTCACCTCTGGCTACACCTTC
CASSQDYGSLTSGYTF
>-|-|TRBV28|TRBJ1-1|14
TGTGCCAGCAAAAAGTCCGACAGGATCCCTGAAGCTTTCTTT
CASKKSDRIPEAFF
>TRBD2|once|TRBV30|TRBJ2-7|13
TGTGCCTGGAGTGTAGGACTAGCTAACGAGCAGTACTTC
CAWSVGLANEQYF
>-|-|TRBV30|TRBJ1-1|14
TGTGCCTGGGCCCATGCCGGGGGGGACACTGAAGCTTTCTTT
CAWAHAGGDTEAFF
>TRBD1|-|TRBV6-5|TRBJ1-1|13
TGTGCCAGCAGTCGACAGGGGAACACTGAAGCTTTCTTT
CASSRQGNTEAFF
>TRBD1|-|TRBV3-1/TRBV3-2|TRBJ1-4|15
TGTGCCAGCAGCCAGTTAACAGGGGGCAATGAAAAACTGTTTTTT
CASSQLTGGNEKLFF
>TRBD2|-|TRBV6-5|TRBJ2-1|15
TGTGCCAGCAGTCTGACTAGCGCTAGGAGCGATGAGCAGTTCTTC
CASSLTSARSDEQFF
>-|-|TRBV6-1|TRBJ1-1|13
TGTGCCAGCAGTGAAGTTCAGGTGGTAGAAGCTTTCTTT
CASSEVQVVEAFF
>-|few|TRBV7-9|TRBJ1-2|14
TGTGCCAGCAGCAGCCGACAGAATAACTATGGCTACACCTTC
CASSSRQNNYGYTF
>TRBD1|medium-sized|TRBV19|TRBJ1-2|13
TGTGCCAGTAGTATCGGGACAGTCCCTAGCTACACCTTC
CASSIGTVPSYTF